What follows describes a single TCR beta chain. This record belongs to a study of blood T cell repertoires in COVID-19. Study information: Nucleic acid was either cDNA or gDNA, and it came from T cells, B-cell-depleted T cells, or PBMCs.

Measured with immunoSEQ multiplex PCR; TCRdb has only the in-frame clones, and not every one. The data contain some 87,000 clones, 83% of them singletons. V shed 2 bases and J 10 bases; nucleotides not matched to a gene: 9. Germline V CDR1 and CDR2: KGHDR, SFDVKD. The CDR3 extends over 15 amino acids. The receptor's source is a man older than 75 with active or convalescent COVID-19. V and J are TRBV24-1 and TRBJ2-3; 9 nucleotides line up with TRBD1. Sequenced sample: peripheral blood. In DNA, the CDR3 is TGTGCCACCAGTGATTCCAGGACAGGGGAGGTTGCGCAGTATTTT. This translates into CATSDSRTGEVAQYF.